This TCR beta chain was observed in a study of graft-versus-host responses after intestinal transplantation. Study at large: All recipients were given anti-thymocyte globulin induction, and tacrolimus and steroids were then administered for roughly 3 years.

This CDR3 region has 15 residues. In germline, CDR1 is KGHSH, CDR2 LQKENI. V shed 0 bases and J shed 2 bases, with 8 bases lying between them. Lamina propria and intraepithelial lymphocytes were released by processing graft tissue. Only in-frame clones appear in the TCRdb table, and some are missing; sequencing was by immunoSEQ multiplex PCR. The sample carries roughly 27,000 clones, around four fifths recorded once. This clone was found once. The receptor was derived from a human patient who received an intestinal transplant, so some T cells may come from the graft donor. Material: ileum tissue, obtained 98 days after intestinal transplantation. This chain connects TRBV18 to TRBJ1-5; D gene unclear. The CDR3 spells CASSPPVTGNQPQHF. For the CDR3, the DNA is TGTGCCAGCTCACCACCGGTCACGGGCAATCAGCCCCAGCATTTT. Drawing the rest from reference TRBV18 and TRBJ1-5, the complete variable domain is NAGVMQNPRHLVRRRGQEARLRCSPMKGHSHVYWYRQLPEEGLKFMVYLQKENIIDESGMPKERFSAEFPKEGPSILRIQQVVRGDSAAYFCASSPPVTGNQPQHFGDGTRLSIL.